This T cell receptor beta chain derives from a study of blood T cells in healthy people across ages. The wider study: Template switching picked up about one barcoded beta molecule for each two T cells. Whole-study findings and limits: Versus aged donors, long-lived donors had higher diversity and more naive CD4+ cells. Significant beta diversity loss was already apparent by age approximately 40, declining roughly linearly.

This CDR3 contains 14 residues. V was pared by 5 bases and J by 2 bases, with 12 bases between. The germline V gene has CDR1 MNHEY and CDR2 SVGAGI. Using a J-beta primer mix together with a sample-barcoded 5' primer, a second PCR was run for roughly 7 to 12 cycles. A 12-random-nucleotide template-switch adaptor tagged each cDNA molecule. Via MiXCR, TCRdb re-called the 5' RACE reads, giving one row per CDR3 protein. Of about 830,000 distinct CDR3 sequences in the sample, about 62% were seen once. Regarding this clonotype: The antigen remains unidentified.

This TCR was sampled from a man younger than 45 in good health. The sample was blood. The genes are TRBV6-5 and TRBJ1-2; D is undetermined. The CDR3 here is CASSRVLANYGYTF. The CDR3 bases are TGTGCCAGCAGTCGCGTCCTAGCGAACTATGGCTACACCTTC.